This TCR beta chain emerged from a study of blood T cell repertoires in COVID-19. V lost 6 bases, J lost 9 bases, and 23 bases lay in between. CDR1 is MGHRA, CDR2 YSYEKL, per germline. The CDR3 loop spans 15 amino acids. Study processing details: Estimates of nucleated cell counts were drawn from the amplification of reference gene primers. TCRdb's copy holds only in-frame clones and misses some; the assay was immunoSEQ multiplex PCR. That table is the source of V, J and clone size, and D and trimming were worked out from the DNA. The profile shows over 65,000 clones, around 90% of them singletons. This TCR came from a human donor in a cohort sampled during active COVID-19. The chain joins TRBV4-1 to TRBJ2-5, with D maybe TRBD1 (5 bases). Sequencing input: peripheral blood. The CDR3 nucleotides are TGCGCCAGCAGTCGAATACAAGGACAAGCTTCGGCCCAGTACTTC. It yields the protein CASSRIQGQASAQYF.